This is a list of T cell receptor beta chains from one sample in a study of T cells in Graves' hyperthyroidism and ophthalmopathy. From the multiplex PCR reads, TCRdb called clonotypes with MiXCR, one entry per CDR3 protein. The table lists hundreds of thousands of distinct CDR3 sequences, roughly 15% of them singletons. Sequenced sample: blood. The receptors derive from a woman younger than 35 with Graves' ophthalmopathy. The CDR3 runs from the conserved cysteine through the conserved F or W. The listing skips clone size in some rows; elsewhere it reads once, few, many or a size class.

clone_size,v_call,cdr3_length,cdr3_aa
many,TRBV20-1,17,CSARPAGQEISNYGYTF
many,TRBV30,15,CAWSAGLEGSETQYF
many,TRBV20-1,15,CSARVPKGTNTEAFF
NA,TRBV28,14,CASVRGPGVGEQYF
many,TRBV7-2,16,CASSPRWGTNTGELFF
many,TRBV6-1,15,CASSDGAGRQETQYF
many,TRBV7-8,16,CASSPQDRGNSQPQHF
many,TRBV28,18,CASSLIIRAPSNTGELFF
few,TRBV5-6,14,CASTLGFGTGELFF
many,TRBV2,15,CASRNRGTKNTEAFF
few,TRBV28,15,CASSLVEGVNYGYTF
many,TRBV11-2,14,CASSLDYATYEQYF
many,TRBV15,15,CATSRGADSYNEQFF
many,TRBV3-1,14,CASSSRAGTDTQYF
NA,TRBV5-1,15,CASGLAGVVKETQYF
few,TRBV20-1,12,CSAPTLNTEAFF
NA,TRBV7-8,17,CARSFLTLSGRAVTQYF
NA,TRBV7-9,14,CASSSGREGGEQYF
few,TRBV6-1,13,CASSRTSGDWQYF
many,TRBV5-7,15,CASSSRDRCNQPQHF
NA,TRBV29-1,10,CSAADTEAFF
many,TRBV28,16,CASSFRGESSYNEQFF
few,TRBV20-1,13,CSARDSVVDTQYF
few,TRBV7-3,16,CASSVAPGTNTGELFF
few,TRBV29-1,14,CSVESYRSTDTQYF
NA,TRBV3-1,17,CASSLLGGGPSSYEQYF
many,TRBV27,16,CASSNGASGGGVTQYF
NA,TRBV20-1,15,CSAGAGTGGDYGYTF
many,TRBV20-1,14,CSAYGGISSYEQYF
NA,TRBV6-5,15,CASSYYPGSSYEQYF
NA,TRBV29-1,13,CSVEELRNTEAFF
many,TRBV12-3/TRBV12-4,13,CASSLGDAGEAFF
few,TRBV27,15,CASSSWQEANYEQYF
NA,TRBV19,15,CASSPPGGMNTEAFF
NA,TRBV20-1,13,CSAETGTTGELFF
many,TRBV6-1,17,CASRKNRDGRMNTEAFF
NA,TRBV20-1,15,CSVPGLSPIYNEQFF
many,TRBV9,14,CASSVGGRGDEQFF
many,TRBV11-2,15,CASSSRGPIQETQYF
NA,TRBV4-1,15,CASSHPATEARGAFF
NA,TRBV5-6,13,CASSISGTNEQFF
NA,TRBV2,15,CASSDYYSSYNEQFF
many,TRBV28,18,CASSSPGLAGGPDNEQFF
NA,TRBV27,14,CASSLSGPGNTQYF
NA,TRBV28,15,CASSGIAETYNEQFF
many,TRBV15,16,CATSRGAGGSGNTIYF
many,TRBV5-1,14,CASSLEGGDEKLFF
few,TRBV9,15,CASSSPAGGLREQFF
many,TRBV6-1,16,CASTSYRVKGDTEAFF
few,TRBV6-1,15,CASSETSGVYNEQFF
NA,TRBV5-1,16,CASAKRRDTSTDTQYF
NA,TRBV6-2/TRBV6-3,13,CAGGRGVNQPQHF